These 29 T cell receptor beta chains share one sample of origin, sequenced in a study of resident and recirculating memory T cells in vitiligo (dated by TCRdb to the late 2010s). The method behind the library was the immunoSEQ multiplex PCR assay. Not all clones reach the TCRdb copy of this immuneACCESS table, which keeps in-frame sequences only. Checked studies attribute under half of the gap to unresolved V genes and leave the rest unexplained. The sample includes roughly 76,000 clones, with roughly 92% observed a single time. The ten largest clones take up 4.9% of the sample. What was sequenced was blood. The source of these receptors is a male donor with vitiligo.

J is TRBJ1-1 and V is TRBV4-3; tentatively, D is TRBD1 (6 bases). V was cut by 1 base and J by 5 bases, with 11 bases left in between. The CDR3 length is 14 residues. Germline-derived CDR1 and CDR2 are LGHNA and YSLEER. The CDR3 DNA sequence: TGCGCCAGCAGCCAAGTTAGGGGGTGGACTGAAGCTTTCTTT. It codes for CASSQVRGWTEAFF.

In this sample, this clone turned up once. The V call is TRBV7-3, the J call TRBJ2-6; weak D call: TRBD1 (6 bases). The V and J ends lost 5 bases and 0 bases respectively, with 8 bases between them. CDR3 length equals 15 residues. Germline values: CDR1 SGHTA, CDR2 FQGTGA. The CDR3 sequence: CASSLGGSGANVLTF. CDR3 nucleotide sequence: TGTGCCAGCAGCCTAGGGGGCTCTGGGGCCAACGTCCTGACTTTC.

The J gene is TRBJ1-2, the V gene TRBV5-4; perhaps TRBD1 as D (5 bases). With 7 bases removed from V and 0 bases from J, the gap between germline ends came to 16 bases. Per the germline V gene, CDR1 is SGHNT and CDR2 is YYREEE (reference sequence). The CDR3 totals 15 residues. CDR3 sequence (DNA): TGTGCCAGCGGGGGGTCGGCCGGAACTAACTATGGCTACACCTTC. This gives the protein CASGGSAGTNYGYTF. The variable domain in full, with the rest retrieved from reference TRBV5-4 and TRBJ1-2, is ETGVTQSPTHLIKTRGQQVTLRCSSQSGHNTVSWYQQALGQGPQFIFQYYREEENGRGNFPPRFSGLQFPNYSSELNVNALELDDSALYLCASGGSAGTNYGYTFGSGTRLTVV.

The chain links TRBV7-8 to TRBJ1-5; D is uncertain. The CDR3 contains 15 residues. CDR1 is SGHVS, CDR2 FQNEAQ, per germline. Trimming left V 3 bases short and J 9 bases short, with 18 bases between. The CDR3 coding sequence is TGTGCCAGCAGCTTTTCGCCTTCTCCCGGTAGGCCCCAGCATTTT. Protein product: CASSFSPSPGRPQHF. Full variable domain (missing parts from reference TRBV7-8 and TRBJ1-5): GAGVSQSPRYKVAKRGQDVALRCDPISGHVSLFWYQQALGQGPEFLTYFQNEAQLDKSGLPSDRFFAERPEGSVSTLKIQRTQQEDSAVYLCASSFSPSPGRPQHFGDGTRLSIL.

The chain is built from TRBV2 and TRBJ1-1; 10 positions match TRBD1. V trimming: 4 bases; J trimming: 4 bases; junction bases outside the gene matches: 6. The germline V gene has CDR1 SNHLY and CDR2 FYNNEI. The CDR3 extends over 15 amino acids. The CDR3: CASSGTGGGITEAFF. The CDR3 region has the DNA TGTGCCAGCAGTGGGACAGGGGGTGGGATCACTGAAGCTTTCTTT.

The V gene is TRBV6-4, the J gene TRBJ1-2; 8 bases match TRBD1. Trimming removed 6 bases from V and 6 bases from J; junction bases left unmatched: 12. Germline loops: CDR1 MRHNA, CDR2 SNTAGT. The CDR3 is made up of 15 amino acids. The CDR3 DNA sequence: TGTGCCAGCAGGGGGACAGGTCACCGAATCAATGGCTACACCTTC. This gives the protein CASRGTGHRINGYTF.

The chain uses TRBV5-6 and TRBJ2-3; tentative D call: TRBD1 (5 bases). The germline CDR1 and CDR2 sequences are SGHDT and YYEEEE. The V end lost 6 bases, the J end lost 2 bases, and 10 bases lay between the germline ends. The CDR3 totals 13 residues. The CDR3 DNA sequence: TGTGCCAGCACCCTACAGGTCACAGATACGCAGTATTTT. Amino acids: CASTLQVTDTQYF. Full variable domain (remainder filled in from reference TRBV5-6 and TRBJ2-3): DAGVTQSPTHLIKTRGQQVTLRCSPKSGHDTVSWYQQALGQGPQFIFQYYEEEERQRGNFPDRFSGHQFPNYSSELNVNALLLGDSALYLCASTLQVTDTQYFGPGTRLTVL.

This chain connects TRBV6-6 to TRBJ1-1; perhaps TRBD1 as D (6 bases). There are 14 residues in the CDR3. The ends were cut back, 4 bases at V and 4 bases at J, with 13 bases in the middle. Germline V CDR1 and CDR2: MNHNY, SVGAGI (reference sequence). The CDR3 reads CASSSGGAATEAFF. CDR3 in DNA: TGTGCCAGCAGTTCGGGGGGGGCAGCCACTGAAGCTTTCTTT.

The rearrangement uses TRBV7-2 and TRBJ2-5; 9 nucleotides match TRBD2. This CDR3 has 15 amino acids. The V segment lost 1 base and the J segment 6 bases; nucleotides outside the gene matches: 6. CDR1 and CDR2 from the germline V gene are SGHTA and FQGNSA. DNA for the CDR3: TGTGCCAGCAGCTTAGGTAGCGGGGGTGGGAAGACCCAGTACTTC. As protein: CASSLGSGGGKTQYF.

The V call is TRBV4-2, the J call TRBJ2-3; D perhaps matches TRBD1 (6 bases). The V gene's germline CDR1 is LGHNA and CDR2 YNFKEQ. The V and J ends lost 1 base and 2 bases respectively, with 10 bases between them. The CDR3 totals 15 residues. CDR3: CASSQGTGLTDTQYF. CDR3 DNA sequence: TGTGCCAGCAGCCAAGGTACAGGGCTCACAGATACGCAGTATTTT.

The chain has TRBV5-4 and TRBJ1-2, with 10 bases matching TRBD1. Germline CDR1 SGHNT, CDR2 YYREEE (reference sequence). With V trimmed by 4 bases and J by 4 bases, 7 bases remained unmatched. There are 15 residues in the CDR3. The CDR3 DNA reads TGTGCCAGCAGCCCGACAGGGGGCGAGGGCTATGGCTACACCTTC. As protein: CASSPTGGEGYGYTF.

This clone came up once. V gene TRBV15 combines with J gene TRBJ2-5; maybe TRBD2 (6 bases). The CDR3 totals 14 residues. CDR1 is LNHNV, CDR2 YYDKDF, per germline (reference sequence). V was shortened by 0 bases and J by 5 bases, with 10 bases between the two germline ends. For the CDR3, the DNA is TGTGCCACCAGCAGAGATTACCGGGAGGAGACCCAGTACTTC. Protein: CATSRDYREETQYF.

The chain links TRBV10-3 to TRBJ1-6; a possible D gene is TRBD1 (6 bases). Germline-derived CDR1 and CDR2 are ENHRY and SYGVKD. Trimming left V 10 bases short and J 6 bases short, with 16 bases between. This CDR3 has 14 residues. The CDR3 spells CATQGKERNSPLHF. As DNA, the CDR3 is TGTGCCACCCAGGGGAAGGAACGTAATTCACCCCTCCACTTT.

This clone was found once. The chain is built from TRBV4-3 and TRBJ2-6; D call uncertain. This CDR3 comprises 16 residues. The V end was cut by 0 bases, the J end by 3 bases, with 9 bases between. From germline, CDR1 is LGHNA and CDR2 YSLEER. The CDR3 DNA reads TGCGCCAGCAGCCAAGACCCTTTCAGTGGGGCCAACGTCCTGACTTTC. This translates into CASSQDPFSGANVLTF.

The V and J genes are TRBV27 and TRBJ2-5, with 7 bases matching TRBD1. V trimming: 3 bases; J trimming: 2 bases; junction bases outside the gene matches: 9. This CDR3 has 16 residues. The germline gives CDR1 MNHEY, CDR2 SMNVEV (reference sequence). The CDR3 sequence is CASSFRTGVGQETQYF. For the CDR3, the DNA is TGTGCCAGCAGTTTCCGAACAGGGGTGGGGCAAGAGACCCAGTACTTC.

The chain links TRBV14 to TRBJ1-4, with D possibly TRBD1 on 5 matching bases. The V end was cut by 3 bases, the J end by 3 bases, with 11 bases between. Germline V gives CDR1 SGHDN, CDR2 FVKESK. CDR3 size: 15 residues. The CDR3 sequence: CASSQQPRANEKLFF. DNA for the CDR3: TGTGCCAGCAGCCAGCAACCCAGGGCTAATGAAAAACTGTTTTTT.

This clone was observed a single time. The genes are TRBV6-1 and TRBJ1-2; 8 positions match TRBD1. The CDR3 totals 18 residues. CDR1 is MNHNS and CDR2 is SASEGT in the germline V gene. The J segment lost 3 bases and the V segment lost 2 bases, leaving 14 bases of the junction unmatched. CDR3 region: CASSESSRGRIQHYGYTF. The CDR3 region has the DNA TGTGCCAGCAGTGAAAGTTCCAGGGGGCGCATACAGCACTATGGCTACACCTTC.

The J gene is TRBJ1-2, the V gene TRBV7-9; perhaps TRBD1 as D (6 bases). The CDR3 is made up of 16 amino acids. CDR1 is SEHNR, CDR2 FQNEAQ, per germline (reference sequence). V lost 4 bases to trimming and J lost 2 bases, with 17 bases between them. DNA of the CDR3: TGTGCCAGCAGCTCCAGACAGGACGGATTAAACTATGGCTACACCTTC. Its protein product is CASSSRQDGLNYGYTF.

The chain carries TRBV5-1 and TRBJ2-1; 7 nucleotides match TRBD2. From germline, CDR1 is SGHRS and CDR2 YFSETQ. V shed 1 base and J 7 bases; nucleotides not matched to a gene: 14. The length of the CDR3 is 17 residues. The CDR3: CASSLTSVRRSTNEQFF. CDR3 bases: TGCGCCAGCAGCTTGACTAGCGTTCGAAGGTCCACTAATGAGCAGTTCTTC.

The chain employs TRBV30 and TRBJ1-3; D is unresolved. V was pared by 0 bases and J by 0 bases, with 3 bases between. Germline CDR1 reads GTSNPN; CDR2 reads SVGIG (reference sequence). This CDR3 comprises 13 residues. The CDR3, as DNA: TGTGCCTGGAGTGTTCTCTCTGGAAACACCATATATTTT. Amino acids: CAWSVLSGNTIYF.

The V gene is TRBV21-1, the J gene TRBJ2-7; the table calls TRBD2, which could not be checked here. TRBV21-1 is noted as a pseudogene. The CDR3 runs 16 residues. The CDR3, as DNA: TGTGCCAGCAGCAAAGCCAGAGGGACTAGCTCCTACGAGCAGTACTTC. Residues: CASSKARGTSSYEQYF.

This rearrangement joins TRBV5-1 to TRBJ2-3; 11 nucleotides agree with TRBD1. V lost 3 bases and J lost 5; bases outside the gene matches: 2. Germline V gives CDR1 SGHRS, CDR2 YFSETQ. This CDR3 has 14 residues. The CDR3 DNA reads TGCGCCAGCAGCTCCGGGACAGGGGGAGATACGCAGTATTTT. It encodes CASSSGTGGDTQYF.

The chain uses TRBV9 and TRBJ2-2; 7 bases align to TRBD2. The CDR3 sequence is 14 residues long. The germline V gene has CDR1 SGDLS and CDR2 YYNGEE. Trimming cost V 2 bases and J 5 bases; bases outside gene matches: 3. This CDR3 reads CASSVISGTGELFF. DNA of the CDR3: TGTGCCAGCAGCGTGATTAGCGGGACCGGGGAGCTGTTTTTT.

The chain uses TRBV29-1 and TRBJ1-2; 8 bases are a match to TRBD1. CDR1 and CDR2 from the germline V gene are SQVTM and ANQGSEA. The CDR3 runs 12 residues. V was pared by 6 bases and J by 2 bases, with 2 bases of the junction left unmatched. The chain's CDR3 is CSVGDRNYGYTF. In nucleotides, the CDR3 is TGCAGCGTGGGGGACAGGAACTATGGCTACACCTTC.

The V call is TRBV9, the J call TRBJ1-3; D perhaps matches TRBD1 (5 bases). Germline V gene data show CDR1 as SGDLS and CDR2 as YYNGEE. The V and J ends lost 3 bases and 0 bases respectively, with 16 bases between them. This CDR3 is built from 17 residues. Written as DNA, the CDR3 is TGTGCCAGCAGCGCCAGCGGGGCGGGGTCCTCTGGAAACACCATATATTTT. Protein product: CASSASGAGSSGNTIYF. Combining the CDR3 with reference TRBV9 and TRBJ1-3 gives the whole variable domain DSGVTQTPKHLITATGQRVTLRCSPRSGDLSVYWYQQSLDQGLQFLIQYYNGEERAKGNILERFSAQQFPDLHSELNLSSLELGDSALYFCASSASGAGSSGNTIYFGEGSWLTVV.

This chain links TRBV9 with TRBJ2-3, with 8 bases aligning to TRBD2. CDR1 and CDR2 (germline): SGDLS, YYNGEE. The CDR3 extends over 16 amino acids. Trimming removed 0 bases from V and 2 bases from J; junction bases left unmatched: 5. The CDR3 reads CASSVAGGLLTDTQYF. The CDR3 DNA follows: TGTGCCAGCAGCGTAGCGGGGGGGCTTCTCACAGATACGCAGTATTTT. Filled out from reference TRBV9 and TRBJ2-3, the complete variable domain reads DSGVTQTPKHLITATGQRVTLRCSPRSGDLSVYWYQQSLDQGLQFLIQYYNGEERAKGNILERFSAQQFPDLHSELNLSSLELGDSALYFCASSVAGGLLTDTQYFGPGTRLTVL.

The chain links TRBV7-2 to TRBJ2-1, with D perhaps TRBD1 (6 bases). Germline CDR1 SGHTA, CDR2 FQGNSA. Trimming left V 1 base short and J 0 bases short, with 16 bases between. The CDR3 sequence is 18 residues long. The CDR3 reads CASSLVVGHSSSYNEQFF. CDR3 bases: TGTGCCAGCAGCTTAGTAGTGGGACACTCGAGCTCCTACAATGAGCAGTTCTTC.

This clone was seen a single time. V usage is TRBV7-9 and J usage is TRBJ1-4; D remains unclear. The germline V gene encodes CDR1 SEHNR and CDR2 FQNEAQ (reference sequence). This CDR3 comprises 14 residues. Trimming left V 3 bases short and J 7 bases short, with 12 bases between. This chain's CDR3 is CASSFPAEGEKLFF. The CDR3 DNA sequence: TGTGCCAGCAGCTTTCCCGCGGAGGGTGAAAAACTGTTTTTT.

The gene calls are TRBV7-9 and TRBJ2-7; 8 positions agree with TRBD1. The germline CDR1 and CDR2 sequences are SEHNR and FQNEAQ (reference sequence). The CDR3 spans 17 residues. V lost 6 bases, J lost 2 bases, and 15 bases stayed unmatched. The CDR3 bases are TGTGCCAGCAGACCTCCATATCAGGGGGCTTTCACCTACGAGCAGTACTTC. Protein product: CASRPPYQGAFTYEQYF.